Presented here are 25 T cell receptor beta chains from one specimen sequenced in a study of sequential checkpoint blockade in melanoma. The assay was immunoSEQ multiplex PCR, and TCRdb's table has in-frame clones only and misses some. Among about 17,000 clones listed, 60% to 70% were seen once. The treatment here: randomized to nivolumab then ipilimumab (arm A) or the reverse (arm B). The material sequenced was CD8+ T cells sorted from blood (inferred from file names), taken from a patient given nivolumab and ipilimumab in sequence. Receptors originate from a human donor with melanoma.

The chain carries TRBV6-5 and TRBJ2-1, with 9 bases fitting TRBD1. Germline V gives CDR1 MNHEY, CDR2 SVGAGI. This CDR3 has 13 amino acids. V shed 5 bases and J 8 bases; nucleotides not matched to a gene: 4. The CDR3 loop reads CASSVTGGDEQFF. In DNA form, the CDR3 reads TGTGCCAGCAGTGTCACAGGGGGCGATGAGCAGTTCTTC.

The genes are TRBV7-2 and TRBJ2-1; D is unresolved. Germline V CDR1 and CDR2: SGHTA, FQGNSA. The CDR3 length is 11 residues. V gave up 3 bases and J gave up 12 bases, with 9 bases separating them. The CDR3 DNA follows: TGTGCCAGCAGCTTGACTGGCGGGCAGTTCTTC. Its protein product is CASSLTGGQFF. The full variable domain, rest sourced from reference TRBV7-2 and TRBJ2-1, is GAGVSQSPSNKVTEKGKDVELRCDPISGHTALYWYRQSLGQGLEFLIYFQGNSAPDKSGLPSDRFSAERTGGSVSTLTIQRTQQEDSAVYLCASSLTGGQFFGPGTRLTVL.

In this sample, this clone turned up a few times. The chain carries TRBV7-8 and TRBJ2-7; D may be TRBD1 (5 bases). Germline V gene sequence: CDR1 SGHVS, CDR2 FQNEAQ. V shed 5 bases and J shed 5 bases, with 16 bases lying between them. This CDR3 comprises 14 residues. The CDR3 DNA sequence: TGTGCCAGCAGCCCAAGCCAGGGTTTCCACGAGCAGTACTTC. Translating gives CASSPSQGFHEQYF.

This clone was seen a handful of times. This chain connects TRBV7-9 to TRBJ1-4; D may be TRBD1 (5 bases). Trimming stripped 8 bases from V and 0 bases from J, with 10 bases between. This CDR3 contains 14 residues. Germline CDR1 and CDR2: SEHNR and FQNEAQ (reference sequence). The CDR3 DNA follows: TGTGCCAGCTCCCAGGGCCCAACTAATGAAAAACTGTTTTTT. Protein: CASSQGPTNEKLFF.

The V call is TRBV5-4, the J call TRBJ2-7; 8 bases agree with TRBD1. The V gene's germline CDR1 is SGHNT and CDR2 YYREEE (reference sequence). With V trimmed by 4 bases and J by 3 bases, 6 bases remained unmatched. The CDR3 is 14 residues long. Here the CDR3 reads CASSTDRGNYEQYF. The DNA of the CDR3 is TGTGCCAGCAGCACCGACAGGGGTAACTACGAGCAGTACTTC.

In its sample, this clone was seen many times. The chain employs TRBV6-6 and TRBJ1-6; 9 nucleotides line up with TRBD1. With V trimmed by 10 bases and J by 10 bases, 8 bases remained unmatched. The germline gives CDR1 MNHNY, CDR2 SVGAGI (reference sequence). This CDR3 region has 13 residues. CDR3 in DNA: TGTGCCATTATGACAGGGGGAGGATCACCCCTCCACTTT. As protein: CAIMTGGGSPLHF.

This clone was counted a few times. This chain links TRBV6-4 with TRBJ1-2; 7 bases are shared with TRBD1. This CDR3 has 13 amino acids. Germline lookup yields CDR1 MRHNA and CDR2 SNTAGT. Unmatched junction bases numbered 7, after V lost 4 bases and J lost 8 bases. CDR3 protein: CASSGQGSVGYTF. The CDR3 coding sequence is TGTGCCAGCAGTGGACAGGGTTCGGTCGGCTACACCTTC.

This clone has only a few counts. The chain employs TRBV5-1 and TRBJ2-5; D might be TRBD1 (5 bases). Germline CDR1 is SGHRS and CDR2 is YFSETQ. V was clipped by 7 bases and J by 2 bases, with 18 bases between them. This CDR3 has 15 residues. CDR3: CASGAAGYRQETQYF. CDR3 nucleotides: TGCGCCAGCGGCGCCGCAGGGTATCGACAAGAGACCCAGTACTTC.

There are a few counts of this clone. The V and J genes are TRBV5-8 and TRBJ2-7; TRBD2 agrees at 9 bases. This CDR3 is built from 17 residues. J lost 1 base, V lost 2 bases, and 10 bases had no gene match. CDR1 SGHTS and CDR2 YDEGEE come from the germline V gene. This CDR3 reads CASSLWIAGERSYEQYV. In nucleotides, the CDR3 is TGTGCCAGCAGCTTATGGATAGCGGGGGAACGATCCTACGAGCAGTACGTC.

This clone turned up a few times. The CDR3 here is CATQGSYNEQFF. The CDR3 DNA is TGTGCCACTCAGGGGTCCTACAATGAGCAGTTCTTC. The chain is built from TRBV19 and TRBJ2-1; D is perhaps TRBD1 (6 bases). Germline-derived CDR1 and CDR2 are LNHDA and SQIVND (reference sequence). Trimming took off 10 bases at V and 1 base at J, with 8 bases between the two ends. This CDR3 contains 12 residues.

The J gene is TRBJ2-2, the V gene TRBV9; 9 nucleotides match TRBD1. Germline-derived CDR1 and CDR2 are SGDLS and YYNGEE. J lost 7 bases, V lost 3 bases, and 7 bases had no gene match. The CDR3 contains 15 residues. CDR3 region: CASSATGGAGGELFF. In nucleotides, the CDR3 is TGTGCCAGCAGCGCTACAGGGGGCGCCGGCGGGGAGCTGTTTTTT.

This clone was observed a handful of times. Here the CDR3 DNA reads TGTGCAACCTCGGCGGGGGGGCCCTACGAGCAGTACGTC. Amino acids: CATSAGGPYEQYV. The chain employs TRBV5-4 and TRBJ2-7, with 9 bases fitting TRBD2. Germline V lookup: CDR1 SGHNT, CDR2 YYREEE (reference sequence). This CDR3 has 13 amino acids.

This clone is classed as medium-sized (0.01 to 0.1%). The rearrangement joins TRBV7-9 to TRBJ2-1; 9 nucleotides match TRBD2. The length of the CDR3 is 15 residues. CDR1 is SEHNR, CDR2 FQNEAQ, per germline (reference sequence). With 3 bases clipped from V and 7 bases from J, the junction kept 7 bases outside the gene matches. CDR3 nucleotides: TGTGCCAGCAGCTTCGCGGGGGGGAGTAGGAATGAGCAGTTCTTC. It specifies CASSFAGGSRNEQFF.

This clone was seen a few times. This chain connects TRBV7-9 to TRBJ2-3, with 12 nucleotides matching TRBD2. V gave up 4 bases and J gave up 5 bases; unmatched junction bases: 4. CDR1 and CDR2 from the germline V gene are SEHNR and FQNEAQ (reference sequence). The length of the CDR3 is 15 residues. The CDR3 reads CASSSLAGGIDTQYF. The CDR3 bases are TGTGCCAGCAGCTCCCTAGCGGGGGGGATAGATACGCAGTATTTT. The full variable domain, its missing parts supplied by reference TRBV7-9 and TRBJ2-3, is DTGVSQNPRHKITKRGQNVTFRCDPISEHNRLYWYRQTLGQGPEFLTYFQNEAQLEKSRLLSDRFSAERPKGSFSTLEIQRTEQGDSAMYLCASSSLAGGIDTQYFGPGTRLTVL.

In this sample, this clone turned up a few times. The chain couples TRBV7-6 to TRBJ2-1; TRBD1 matches at 7 bases. The germline CDR1 and CDR2 sequences are SGHVS and FNYEAQ. The junction had 15 bases not matched to a gene; V was cut back by 7 bases and J by 9 bases. CDR3 size: 15 residues. The CDR3 here is CASTRIEQGDGEQFF. The CDR3 nucleotides read TGTGCCAGCACCCGGATCGAGCAGGGGGATGGTGAGCAGTTCTTC.

The rearrangement links TRBV4-1 to TRBJ2-7, with 11 bases matching TRBD2. V was clipped by 6 bases and J by 0 bases; unmatched bases: 4. The CDR3 runs 15 residues. CDR1 is MGHRA and CDR2 is YSYEKL in the germline V gene. The CDR3 is CASRLAGDSSYEQYF. Written as DNA, the CDR3 is TGCGCCAGCAGACTAGCGGGGGATAGCTCCTACGAGCAGTACTTC.

The CDR3 is CASSMGQGTSYEQYV. The CDR3 nucleotides read TGTGCCAGCAGCATGGGCCAGGGGACCTCCTACGAGCAGTACGTC. V is TRBV4-2 and J is TRBJ2-7, with D possibly being TRBD1 (6 bases). The V end was cut by 5 bases, the J end by 0 bases, with 14 bases between. The CDR3 has 15 residues. Germline CDR1 reads LGHNA; CDR2 reads YNFKEQ.

The chain links TRBV7-2 to TRBJ2-7; possible D gene TRBD1, 5 bases. CDR3 size: 14 residues. The germline V gene encodes CDR1 SGHTA and CDR2 FQGNSA. Trimming removed 8 bases at V and 1 base at J, with 15 bases between. The CDR3 here is CASRARGQSYEQYF. CDR3 DNA: TGTGCCAGCCGGGCTAGGGGTCAGTCCTACGAGCAGTACTTC.

The chain uses TRBV29-1 and TRBJ2-5, with 11 bases matching TRBD2. J was trimmed by 5 bases and V by 0 bases; bases with no gene match: 5. CDR1 is SQVTM, CDR2 ANQGSEA, per germline. This CDR3 region has 15 residues. Here the CDR3 DNA reads TGCAGCGTTGAAGATGAGGCTAGCGGGGGGGAGACCCAGTACTTC. Protein sequence: CSVEDEASGGETQYF.

The rearrangement uses TRBV4-3 and TRBJ2-3, with 11 bases matching TRBD2. From germline, CDR1 is LGHNA and CDR2 YSLEER. CDR3 length: 18 residues. The V gene end was trimmed by 3 bases and the J gene end by 4 bases; junction bases not matched to a gene: 12. The CDR3 region has the DNA TGCGCCAGCAGCCAGGCACTAGCGGGGGCATCTTTGGCAGATACGCAGTATTTT. This gives the protein CASSQALAGASLADTQYF.

The J gene is TRBJ2-5, the V gene TRBV5-1; 9 nucleotides agree with TRBD1. Germline CDR1 reads SGHRS; CDR2 reads YFSETQ. The CDR3 is 15 residues long. The V and J ends lost 4 bases and 4 bases, in that order; junction bases with no gene match: 8. As DNA, the CDR3 is TGCGCCAGCAGCAAGACAGGGGGTCTATTAGAGACCCAGTACTTC. This codes for CASSKTGGLLETQYF.

The table lists this clone with a few counts. The chain joins TRBV25-1 to TRBJ2-7, with TRBD2 matching over 8 bases. Germline V gene data show CDR1 as MGHDK and CDR2 as SYGVNS. CDR3 length: 16 residues. V gave up 7 bases and J gave up 4 bases; unmatched junction bases: 15. The CDR3 protein is CASNWRGVSWKYEQYV. The CDR3 DNA sequence: TGTGCCAGCAATTGGCGGGGGGTGTCTTGGAAGTACGAGCAGTACGTC.

CDR3 nucleotides: TGCGCCAGCAGCCAAGAATTCAGGACTGTGAACGAGCAGTACTTC. It specifies CASSQEFRTVNEQYF. The chain joins TRBV4-1 to TRBJ2-7; weak D call: TRBD2 (5 bases). The V and J ends lost 0 bases and 5 bases respectively, with 14 bases between them. The CDR3 is 15 amino acids. Per the germline V gene, CDR1 is MGHRA and CDR2 is YSYEKL.

This clone is categorized as medium-sized (0.01 to 0.1%). The chain recombines TRBV6-1 with TRBJ1-4, with 7 bases identical to TRBD1. This CDR3 comprises 16 residues. Trimming took 2 bases from V and 6 from J; bases not matched to a gene: 9. The V gene's germline CDR1 is MNHNS and CDR2 SASEGT. CDR3 bases: TGTGCCAGCAGTGAATATTTCGGTGACAGGGATGAAAAACTGTTTTTT. Protein: CASSEYFGDRDEKLFF.

This chain joins TRBV19 and TRBJ2-7; tentatively, D is TRBD1 (6 bases). V was trimmed by 7 bases and J by 0 bases, leaving 16 bases between them. In germline, CDR1 is LNHDA, CDR2 SQIVND (reference sequence). The CDR3 length is 15 residues. The CDR3 reads CASTKGTGTSYEQYF. For the CDR3, the DNA is TGTGCCAGTACCAAAGGAACAGGGACCTCCTACGAGCAGTACTTC. Combining the CDR3 with reference TRBV19 and TRBJ2-7 gives the whole variable domain DGGITQSPKYLFRKEGQNVTLSCEQNLNHDAMYWYRQDPGQGLRLIYYSQIVNDFQKGDIAEGYSVSREKKESFPLTVTSAQKNPTAFYLCASTKGTGTSYEQYFGPGTRLTVT.